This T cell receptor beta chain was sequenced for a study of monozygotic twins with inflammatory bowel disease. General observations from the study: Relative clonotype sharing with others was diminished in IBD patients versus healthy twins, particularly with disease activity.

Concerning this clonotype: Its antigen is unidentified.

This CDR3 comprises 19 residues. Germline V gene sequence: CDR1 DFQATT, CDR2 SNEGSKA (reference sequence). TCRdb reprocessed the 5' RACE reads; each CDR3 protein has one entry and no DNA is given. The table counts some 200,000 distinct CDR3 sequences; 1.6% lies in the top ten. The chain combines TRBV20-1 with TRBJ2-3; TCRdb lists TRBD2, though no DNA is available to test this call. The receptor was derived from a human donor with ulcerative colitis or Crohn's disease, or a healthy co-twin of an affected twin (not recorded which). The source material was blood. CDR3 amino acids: CSARDLFLSVEGPSDTQYF.